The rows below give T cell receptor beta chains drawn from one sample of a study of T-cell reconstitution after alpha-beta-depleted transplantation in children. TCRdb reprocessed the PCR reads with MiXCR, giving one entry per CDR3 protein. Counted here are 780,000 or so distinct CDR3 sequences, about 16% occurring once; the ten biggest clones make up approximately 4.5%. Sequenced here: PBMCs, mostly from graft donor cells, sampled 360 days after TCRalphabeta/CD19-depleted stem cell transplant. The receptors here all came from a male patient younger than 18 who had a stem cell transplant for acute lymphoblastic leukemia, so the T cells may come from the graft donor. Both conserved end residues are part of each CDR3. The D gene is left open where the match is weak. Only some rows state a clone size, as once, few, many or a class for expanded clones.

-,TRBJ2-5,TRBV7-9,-,TGTGCCAGCAGCTTAGTCTCCGTGGGCCAGTACTTC,CASSLVSVGQYF
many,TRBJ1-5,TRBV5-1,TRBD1,TGCGCCAGCAGCGGGAGCCGGGACAGGGGCAATATACCCCAGCATTTT,CASSGSRDRGNIPQHF
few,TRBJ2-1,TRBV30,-,TGTGCCTCCCGCGGGATGGGGCCCAATGAGCAGTTCTTC,CASRGMGPNEQFF
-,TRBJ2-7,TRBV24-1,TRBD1,TGTGCCACCAGTGATAACGGACAGGGGAAGGCCTACGAGCAGTACTTC,CATSDNGQGKAYEQYF
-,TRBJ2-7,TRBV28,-,TGTGCCAGCAGTTTAAGCTCTAGCGTCTCCTACGAGCAGTACTTC,CASSLSSSVSYEQYF
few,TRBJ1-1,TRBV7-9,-,TGTGCCAGCAGCTTAGCTGGAGGGACGGGGAACACTGAAGCTTTCTTT,CASSLAGGTGNTEAFF
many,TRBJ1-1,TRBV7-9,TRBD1,TGTGCCAGCAGCTCCCAGGGGGCTCGGAGCACTGAAGCTTTCTTT,CASSSQGARSTEAFF
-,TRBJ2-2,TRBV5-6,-,TGTGCCAGCAGCGCGGGACCAGTGCACACCGGGGAGCTGTTTTTT,CASSAGPVHTGELFF
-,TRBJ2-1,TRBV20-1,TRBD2,TGCAGTGCTAGAGATTACACTAGCGGGACCAATGAGCAGTCCTTC,CSARDYTSGTNEQSF
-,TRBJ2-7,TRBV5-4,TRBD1,TGTGCCAGCAGCTTGGTAGGGACAGATAATTACGAGCAGTACTTC,CASSLVGTDNYEQYF
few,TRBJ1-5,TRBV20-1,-,TGCAGTGCTGATGATTGGATGGGCCAGCATTTT,CSADDWMGQHF
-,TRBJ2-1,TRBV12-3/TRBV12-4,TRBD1,TGTGCCATCTGTCCCTGGACAGGGACTTTTTTCACCTACAATGAGCAGTTCTTC,CAICPWTGTFFTYNEQFF
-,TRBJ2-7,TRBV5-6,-,TGTGCCAGCAGCGCCCAGGGCTCATCCGAGCAGTACTTC,CASSAQGSSEQYF
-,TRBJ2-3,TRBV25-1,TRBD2,TGTGCCAGCAGTGAATATGAGGGAGGGGGCACAGATACGCAGTATTTT,CASSEYEGGGTDTQYF
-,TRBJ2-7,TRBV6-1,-,TGTGCCAGCTATACCGGGACCTACGAGCAGTACTTC,CASYTGTYEQYF
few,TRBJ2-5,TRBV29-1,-,TGCAGCGCCGCGGGACAAGGCCGTGTGGAGACCCAGTACTTC,CSAAGQGRVETQYF
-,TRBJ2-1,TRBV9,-,TGTGCCAGCAGCGTGCTACAGGGCAATGAGCAGTTCTTC,CASSVLQGNEQFF
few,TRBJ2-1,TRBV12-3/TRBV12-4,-,TGTGCCAGCGGATTGGTCACATACAATGAGCAGTTCTTC,CASGLVTYNEQFF
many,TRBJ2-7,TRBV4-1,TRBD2,TGCGCCAGCAGCCAGAGGACTAGGACATCCTACGAGCAGTACTTC,CASSQRTRTSYEQYF
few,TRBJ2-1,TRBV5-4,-,TGTGCCAGCAGCTTGACAGGGTGGCAGCAGTTCTTC,CASSLTGWQQFF
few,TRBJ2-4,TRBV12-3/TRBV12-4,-,TGTGCCAGCCGTGGGTTGTCCAAAAACATTCAGTACTTC,CASRGLSKNIQYF
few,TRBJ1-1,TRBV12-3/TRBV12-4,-,TGTGCCAGCAGCACCGCCCATCGAAGATTTGAAGCTTTCTTT,CASSTAHRRFEAFF
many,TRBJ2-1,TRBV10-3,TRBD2,TGTGCCACAGGGGGTAGGACTAGCGGCTACAATGAGCAGTTCTTC,CATGGRTSGYNEQFF
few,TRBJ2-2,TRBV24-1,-,TGTGCCACCAGTGATTTACACAGGGTTGGGGAGCTGTTTTTT,CATSDLHRVGELFF
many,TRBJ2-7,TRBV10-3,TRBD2,TGTGCCATCACGGGGACTAAGAGCTCCTACGAGCAGTACTTC,CAITGTKSSYEQYF
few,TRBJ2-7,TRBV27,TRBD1,TGTGCCAGCAGTTTATCGGGGACAGGGTTGACCTACGAGCAGTACTTC,CASSLSGTGLTYEQYF
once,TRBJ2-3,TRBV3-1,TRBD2,TGTGCCTGCAGCCAAGTACTAGCGGGAGGAGTGGTGAGCACAGATACGCAGTATTTT,CACSQVLAGGVVSTDTQYF
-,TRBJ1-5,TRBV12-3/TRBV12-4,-,TGTGCCAGCAGTCCCCTGGGGGGTCAGCCCCAGCATTTT,CASSPLGGQPQHF
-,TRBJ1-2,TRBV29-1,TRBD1,TGCAGCGTCCCGGGACAGGGGCATGGGGGCTACACCTTC,CSVPGQGHGGYTF
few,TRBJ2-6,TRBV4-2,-,TGTGCCAGCAGCCAATTCGGGTCAGGGGCTTCTGGGGCCAACGTCCTGACTTTC,CASSQFGSGASGANVLTF
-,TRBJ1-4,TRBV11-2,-,TGTGCCAGCAGCCTGCTAGGGCTTCTAAATGAAAAACTGTTTTTT,CASSLLGLLNEKLFF
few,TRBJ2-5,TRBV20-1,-,TGCAGTGCCCTTGCGTCCCCGGCGGAGACCCAGTACTTC,CSALASPAETQYF
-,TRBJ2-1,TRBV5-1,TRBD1,TGCGCCACCAAGCTGGACAGGGGGAAAAATGAGCAGTTCTTC,CATKLDRGKNEQFF
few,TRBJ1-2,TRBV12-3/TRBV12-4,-,TGTGCCAGCAGTTTCGCATACAGTAGCCAGGGGGGCTACACCTTC,CASSFAYSSQGGYTF
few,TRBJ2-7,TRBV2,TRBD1,TGTGCCAGCAAAGGGACAGGGGGCTCCTACGAGCAGTACTTC,CASKGTGGSYEQYF
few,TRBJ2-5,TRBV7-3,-,TGTGCCAGCAGCCGAGGGTGGAGAAGGACCGAAGAGACCCAGTACTTC,CASSRGWRRTEETQYF
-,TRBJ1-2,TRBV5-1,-,TGCGCCAGCAGCTTGGGGATCCGGGACCGCCCGTCCTATGGCTACACCTTC,CASSLGIRDRPSYGYTF
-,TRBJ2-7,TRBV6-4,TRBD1,TGTACCAGCAGGACCCAACAGGGGTGGGAGCAGTACTTC,CTSRTQQGWEQYF
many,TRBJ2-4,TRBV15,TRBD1,TGTGCCACCAGCAGAGATCGGGACAGGGGGAACATTCAGTACTTC,CATSRDRDRGNIQYF
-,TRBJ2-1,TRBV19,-,TGTGCCAGTAGTATACCTAGCGACTACAATGAGCAGTTCTTC,CASSIPSDYNEQFF
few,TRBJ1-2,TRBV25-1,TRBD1,TGTGCCAGCAGAGGGACAGTCGTTTATGGCTACACCTTC,CASRGTVVYGYTF
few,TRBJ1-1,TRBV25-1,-,TGTGCCAGCAGTCTTCGTGGGGGGATGAACACTGAAGCTTTCTTT,CASSLRGGMNTEAFF
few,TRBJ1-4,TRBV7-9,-,TGTGCCAGCAGCTTAGAACCAGGGGCAACTAATGAAAAACTGTTTTTT,CASSLEPGATNEKLFF
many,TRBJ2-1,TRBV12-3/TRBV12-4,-,TGTGCCAGCAGTTTATCCGGCGGACGCCCCCGGGAGTTCTTC,CASSLSGGRPREFF
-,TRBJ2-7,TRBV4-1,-,TGCGCCAGCAGCCAAGATTGGGCGCGGGAGCAGTACTTC,CASSQDWAREQYF
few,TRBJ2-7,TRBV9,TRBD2,TGTGCCAGCAGCGTGGAAGGGCGGGAGACATACGAGCAGTACTTC,CASSVEGRETYEQYF
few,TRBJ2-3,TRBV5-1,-,TGCGCCAGCAGCTTAGCCCTCCGGCAGAGGTTCGGCACAGATACGCAGTATTTT,CASSLALRQRFGTDTQYF
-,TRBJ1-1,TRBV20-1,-,TGCAGTGCTAGGGACCCGACAGGAGAGGAGATGAACACTGAAGCTTTCTTT,CSARDPTGEEMNTEAFF
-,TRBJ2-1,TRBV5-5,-,TGTGCCAGCAGCTTGGCAACAGGCATCTACAATGAGCAGTTCTTC,CASSLATGIYNEQFF
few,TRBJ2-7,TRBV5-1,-,TGCGCCAGCAGCTCCTCCGGGACTTATGACGAGCAGTACTTC,CASSSSGTYDEQYF
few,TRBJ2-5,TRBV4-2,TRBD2,TGTGCCAGCAGCTCCCGGGTAGCGGGAATAGAGACCCAGTACTTC,CASSSRVAGIETQYF
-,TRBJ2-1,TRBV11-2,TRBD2,TGTGCCAGCAGCTTAGAGGGACTAGAGCAGTTCTTC,CASSLEGLEQFF
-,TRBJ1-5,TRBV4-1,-,TGCGCCAGCAGCCCAGAAGGCGGCAGGGATGACCAGCCCCAGCATTTT,CASSPEGGRDDQPQHF
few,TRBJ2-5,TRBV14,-,TGTGCCAGCAGCCTTATGGGAGGCAGGGTAAAGACCCAGTACTTC,CASSLMGGRVKTQYF